One and the same sample provided the 9 T cell receptor beta chains below, sequenced in a study of neurological immune-mediated disorders. TCRdb ran MiXCR on the 5' RACE reads and lists one entry per CDR3 protein. The sample records more than 45,000 distinct CDR3 sequences, roughly an eighth being singletons. The sequenced sample was PBMCs. The receptor set was obtained from a man aged 60 to 69 in good health.

This clonotype was observed at least ten times. This chain joins TRBV7-8 and TRBJ2-3; D possibly corresponds to TRBD2 (6 bases). The germline gives CDR1 SGHVS, CDR2 FQNEAQ. The CDR3 contains 13 residues. Between the trimmed V and J ends, which lost 5 bases and 5 bases, there was a span of 11 bases. The CDR3 sequence: CASSRTNGDTQYF. The CDR3, as DNA: TGTGCCAGCAGCCGGACTAACGGAGATACGCAGTATTTT.

The chain carries TRBV6-2 or TRBV6-3 and TRBJ2-3, with 11 nucleotides matching TRBD2. Germline-derived CDR1 and CDR2 are MNHEY and SVGEGT. This CDR3 is built from 17 residues. V lost 6 bases to trimming and J lost 2 bases; unmatched junction nucleotides: 10. The CDR3 sequence is CASSHPTSGGSTDTQYF. CDR3 DNA sequence: TGTGCCAGCAGCCATCCAACTAGCGGGGGCTCCACAGATACGCAGTATTTT.

This clonotype appeared many times. The J gene is TRBJ2-7, the V gene TRBV28; 8 bases align to TRBD2. V shed 5 bases, J shed 7 bases, and the junction held 10 bases outside the gene matches. CDR1 and CDR2 from the germline V gene are MDHEN and SYDVKM. CDR3 length equals 14 residues. Written as DNA, the CDR3 is TGTGCCAGCAGTATCATTAGCGGGGTCATGGAGCAGTACTTC. This sequence encodes CASSIISGVMEQYF.

The table lists this clonotype with many counts. The rearrangement uses TRBV4-1 and TRBJ1-5, with D possibly matching TRBD1 (6 bases). The ends were cut back, 4 bases at V and 4 bases at J, with 23 bases in the middle. Germline V gene sequence: CDR1 MGHRA, CDR2 YSYEKL. The CDR3 is 18 amino acids. The CDR3 coding sequence is TGCGCCAGCAGCCCCCGGTGGGAGGGGGAACCCGTTAATCAGCCCCAGCATTTT. Translation gives CASSPRWEGEPVNQPQHF.

This clonotype was recorded at least ten times. The chain couples TRBV20-1 to TRBJ1-4; D call uncertain. The ends were cut back, 6 bases at V and 8 bases at J, with 10 bases in the middle. CDR1 is DFQATT and CDR2 is SNEGSKA in the germline V gene (reference sequence). CDR3 length: 11 amino acids. The CDR3 loop is CSATLGEKLFF. CDR3 sequence (DNA): TGCAGTGCGACGCTGGGGGAAAAACTGTTTTTT.

As concerns this clonotype: Given a much more abundant clone one base away, this may be a read error. V is TRBV20-1 and J is TRBJ2-1; tentatively, D is TRBD2 (5 bases). The CDR3 extends over 12 amino acids. CDR1 is DFQATT and CDR2 is SNEGSKA in the germline V gene (reference sequence). The CDR3 here is CSANPGRGEQIF. The CDR3 DNA is TGCAGTGCTAACCCAGGCCGGGGTGAGCAGATCTTC.

This clonotype showed up many times. J is TRBJ1-2 and V is TRBV5-1, with D unresolved. V dropped 2 bases and J dropped 7 bases, with 15 bases sitting between them. The CDR3 is 14 amino acids. Germline V gives CDR1 SGHRS, CDR2 YFSETQ. The CDR3 sequence is CASSFGGSTGGYTF. The CDR3 region has the DNA TGCGCCAGCAGCTTTGGAGGGTCAACGGGTGGCTACACCTTC.

This clonotype has ten or more counts. The chain uses TRBV5-1 and TRBJ2-3, with TRBD2 identical over 8 bases. The V segment lost 0 bases and the J segment 0 bases; nucleotides outside the gene matches: 3. This CDR3 has 16 amino acids. The germline V gene has CDR1 SGHRS and CDR2 YFSETQ. CDR3 in DNA: TGCGCCAGCAGCTTGGGACGGGGGGGGAGCACAGATACGCAGTATTTT. Translating it yields CASSLGRGGSTDTQYF.

The chain is built from TRBV7-2 and TRBJ2-1; D is unresolved. The V end was cut by 4 bases, the J end by 4 bases, with 14 bases between. This CDR3 is built from 15 residues. The germline V gene has CDR1 SGHTA and CDR2 FQGNSA. CDR3 sequence reads: CASSSSSVGYNEQFF. The CDR3 DNA reads as TGTGCCAGCAGCTCTTCGAGCGTGGGTTACAATGAGCAGTTCTTC.